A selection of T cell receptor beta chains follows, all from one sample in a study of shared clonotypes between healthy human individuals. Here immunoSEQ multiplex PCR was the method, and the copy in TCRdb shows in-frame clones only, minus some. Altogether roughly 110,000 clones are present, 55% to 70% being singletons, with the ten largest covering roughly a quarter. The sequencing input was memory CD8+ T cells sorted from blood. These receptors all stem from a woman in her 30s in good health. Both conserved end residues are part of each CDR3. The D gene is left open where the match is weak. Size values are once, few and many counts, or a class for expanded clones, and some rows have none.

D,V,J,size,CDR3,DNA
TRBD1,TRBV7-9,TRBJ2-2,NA,CASNSPGQGNTGELFF,TGTGCCAGCAATTCTCCGGGACAGGGCAACACCGGGGAGCTGTTTTTT
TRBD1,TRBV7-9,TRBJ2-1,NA,CASKPPGTGGFNEQFF,TGTGCCAGCAAGCCACCCGGGACAGGGGGTTTCAATGAGCAGTTCTTC
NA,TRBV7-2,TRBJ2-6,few,CASSPRKGSGANVLTF,TGTGCCAGCAGCCCCCGGAAGGGGTCAGGGGCCAACGTCCTGACTTTC
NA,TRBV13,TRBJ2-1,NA,CASSLEGQRYNEQFF,TGTGCCAGCAGCTTAGAAGGACAGCGGTACAATGAGCAGTTCTTC
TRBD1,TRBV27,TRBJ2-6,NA,CASSLAFGQGAPGANVLTF,TGTGCCAGCAGTTTAGCCTTTGGACAGGGGGCGCCCGGGGCCAACGTCCTGACTTTC
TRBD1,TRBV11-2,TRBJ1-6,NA,CASRGQGERSPLHF,TGTGCCAGCAGGGGACAGGGGGAACGTTCACCCCTCCACTTT
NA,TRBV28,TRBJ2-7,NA,CASSFGLVYEQYF,TGTGCCAGCAGTTTCGGTCTCGTCTACGAGCAGTACTTC
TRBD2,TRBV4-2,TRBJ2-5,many,CASSQDREGQETQYF,TGTGCCAGCAGCCAAGATCGGGAGGGCCAAGAGACCCAGTACTTC
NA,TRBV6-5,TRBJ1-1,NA,CASHRVEGTEAFF,TGTGCCAGTCACAGGGTCGAGGGGACTGAAGCTTTCTTT
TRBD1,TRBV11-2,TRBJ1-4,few,CASSSGQGTRKLFF,TGTGCCAGCAGCTCGGGACAGGGAACGAGGAAACTGTTTTTT
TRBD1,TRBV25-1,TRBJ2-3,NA,CASSRDRSTDTQYF,TGTGCCAGCAGCAGGGACAGGAGCACAGATACGCAGTATTTT
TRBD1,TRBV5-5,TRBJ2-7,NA,CASSLGTGYEQYF,TGTGCCAGCAGCCTCGGGACAGGGTATGAGCAGTACTTC
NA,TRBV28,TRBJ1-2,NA,CASSLIPESYGYTF,TGTGCCAGCAGTTTAATCCCAGAATCCTATGGCTACACCTTC
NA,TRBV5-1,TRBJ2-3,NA,CASSMGTGTDTQYF,TGCGCCAGCAGCATGGGGACTGGCACAGATACGCAGTATTTT
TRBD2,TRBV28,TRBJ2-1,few,CASSFSGINEQFF,TGTGCCAGCAGTTTCAGCGGGATCAATGAGCAGTTCTTC
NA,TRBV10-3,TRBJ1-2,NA,CAISEHTLGDGYTF,TGTGCCATCAGTGAACACACCCTAGGGGATGGCTACACCTTC
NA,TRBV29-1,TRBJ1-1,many,CSVESGTLGGEWTEAFF,TGCAGCGTTGAATCTGGGACACTAGGGGGGGAATGGACTGAAGCTTTCTTT
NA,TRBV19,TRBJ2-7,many,CASGDIYEQYF,TGTGCCAGTGGGGACATTTACGAGCAGTACTTC
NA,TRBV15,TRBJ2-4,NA,CATSSPPHGENIQYF,TGTGCCACCAGCAGCCCGCCCCACGGGGAAAACATTCAGTACTTC
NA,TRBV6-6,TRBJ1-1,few,CASSYSQMNTEAFF,TGTGCCAGCAGTTACTCGCAGATGAACACTGAAGCTTTCTTT
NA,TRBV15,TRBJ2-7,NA,CATSRPREARFPYEQYF,TGTGCCACCAGCAGACCCCGCGAGGCCAGGTTTCCTTACGAGCAGTACTTC
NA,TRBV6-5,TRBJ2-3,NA,CASSYERPGADTQYF,TGTGCCAGCAGTTACGAGCGGCCCGGAGCAGATACGCAGTATTTT
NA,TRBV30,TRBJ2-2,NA,CAWSATGTGELFF,TGTGCCTGGAGCGCTACAGGTACCGGGGAGCTGTTTTTT
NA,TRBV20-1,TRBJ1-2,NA,CSASPGYGYTF,TGCAGTGCTTCCCCGGGCTATGGCTACACCTTC
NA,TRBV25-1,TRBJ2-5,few,CASTFPPLRQGLQETQYF,TGTGCCAGCACCTTCCCCCCACTCCGGCAGGGCCTACAAGAGACCCAGTACTTC
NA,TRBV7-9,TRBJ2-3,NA,CASSPPGRPDTQYF,TGTGCCAGCAGCCCTCCTGGCCGGCCAGATACGCAGTATTTT
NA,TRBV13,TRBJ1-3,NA,CASSQNREQDHFPGNTIYF,TGTGCCAGCAGCCAAAACCGTGAACAGGACCACTTCCCTGGAAACACCATATATTTT
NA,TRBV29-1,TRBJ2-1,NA,CSVGLTSEQFF,TGCAGCGTTGGACTTACGAGTGAGCAGTTCTTC
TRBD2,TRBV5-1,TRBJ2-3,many,CASSSATSGNTDTQYF,TGCGCCAGCAGCTCCGCTACTAGCGGGAACACAGATACGCAGTATTTT
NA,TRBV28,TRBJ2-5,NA,CASSLSGTQETQYF,TGTGCCAGCAGTTTATCAGGGACACAAGAGACCCAGTACTTC
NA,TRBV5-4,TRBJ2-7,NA,CASSLGGRYEQYF,TGTGCCAGCAGCTTGGGGGGGCGATACGAGCAGTACTTC
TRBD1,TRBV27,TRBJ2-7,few,CASSSRLRTGPEQYF,TGTGCCAGCAGTTCGCGACTCCGGACAGGTCCCGAGCAGTACTTC
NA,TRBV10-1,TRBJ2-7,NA,CASSETSGLSYEQYF,TGCGCCAGCAGTGAGACTTCGGGACTCTCCTACGAGCAGTACTTC
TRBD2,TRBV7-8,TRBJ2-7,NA,CASSSYVSGRGDEQYF,TGTGCCAGCAGCTCCTACGTTAGCGGGAGGGGAGACGAGCAGTACTTC
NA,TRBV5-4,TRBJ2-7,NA,CASSLSDTAENEQYF,TGTGCCAGCAGCTTGTCTGATACAGCCGAAAACGAGCAGTACTTC
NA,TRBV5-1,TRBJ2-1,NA,CASSLVVGYEQFF,TGCGCCAGCAGCTTGGTAGTTGGCTATGAGCAGTTCTTC
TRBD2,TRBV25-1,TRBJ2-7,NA,CASSPPRPSSGSAYEQYF,TGTGCCAGCAGTCCCCCACGCCCCTCTAGCGGGAGTGCGTACGAGCAGTACTTC
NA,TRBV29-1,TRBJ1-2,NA,CSVQRQGSYGYTF,TGCAGCGTTCAACGGCAGGGCAGCTATGGCTACACCTTC
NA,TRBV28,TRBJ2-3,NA,CASSHPAGPDTQYF,TGTGCCAGCAGCCACCCTGCTGGTCCGGATACGCAGTATTTT
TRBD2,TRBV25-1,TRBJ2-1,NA,CASSEASGYNNEQFF,TGTGCCAGCAGTGAAGCTAGCGGGTATAACAATGAGCAGTTCTTC
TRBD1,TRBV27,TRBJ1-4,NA,CASSPGQGREKLFF,TGTGCCAGCAGCCCGGGACAGGGAAGGGAAAAACTGTTTTTT
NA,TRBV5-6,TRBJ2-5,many,CASSLARPHQTQYF,TGTGCCAGCAGCTTGGCCAGACCACATCAGACCCAGTACTTC
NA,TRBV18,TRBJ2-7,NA,CASSPVGNYEQYF,TGTGCCAGCTCACCAGTCGGAAACTACGAGCAGTACTTC
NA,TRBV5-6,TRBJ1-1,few,CASSLWGEDTEAFF,TGTGCCAGCAGCTTGTGGGGGGAGGACACTGAAGCTTTCTTT
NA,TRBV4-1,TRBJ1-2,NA,CASSLNTAIVLNGYTF,TGCGCCAGCAGCCTTAATACGGCGATTGTGCTCAATGGCTACACCTTC
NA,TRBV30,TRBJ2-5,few,CAHGRGGDQETQYF,TGTGCCCATGGTAGGGGGGGAGACCAAGAGACCCAGTACTTC
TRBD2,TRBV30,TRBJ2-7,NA,CAWSVAGTSGSRYEQYF,TGTGCCTGGAGTGTTGCCGGGACTAGCGGGAGTCGATACGAGCAGTACTTC
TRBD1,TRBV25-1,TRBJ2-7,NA,CASGGQTIHEQYF,TGTGCCAGCGGGGGACAGACTATCCACGAGCAGTACTTC
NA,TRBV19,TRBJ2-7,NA,CASRGGITYEQYF,TGTGCCAGCCGAGGAGGAATTACCTACGAGCAGTACTTC
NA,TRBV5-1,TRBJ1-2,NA,CASSPAGYGYTF,TGCGCCAGCAGCCCCGCGGGCTATGGCTACACCTTC
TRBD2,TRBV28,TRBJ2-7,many,CASSSLAGGPYEQYF,TGTGCCAGCAGTTCCCTAGCGGGAGGGCCCTACGAGCAGTACTTC
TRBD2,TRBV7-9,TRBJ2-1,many,CASSPRGGSAYNEQFF,TGTGCCAGCAGCCCTAGAGGCGGGAGCGCCTACAATGAGCAGTTCTTC
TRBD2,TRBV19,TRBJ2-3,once,CASGPGGSTDTQYF,TGTGCCAGTGGCCCGGGAGGCTCCACAGATACGCAGTATTTT
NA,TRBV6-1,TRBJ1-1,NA,CASSVSRASNTEAFF,TGTGCCAGCAGTGTTTCTAGGGCCTCCAACACTGAAGCTTTCTTT
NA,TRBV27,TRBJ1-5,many,CASSLGGANQPQHF,TGTGCCAGCAGTTTGGGGGGGGCCAATCAGCCCCAGCATTTT
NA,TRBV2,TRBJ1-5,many,CASSGLTGNQPQHF,TGTGCCAGCAGTGGTCTTACGGGCAATCAGCCCCAGCATTTT
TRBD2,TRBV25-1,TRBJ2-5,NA,CASSETSGEETQYF,TGTGCCAGCAGTGAGACTAGCGGCGAGGAGACCCAGTACTTC
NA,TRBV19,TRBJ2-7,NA,CASSMTGTYEQYF,TGTGCCAGTAGTATGACAGGAACCTACGAGCAGTACTTC
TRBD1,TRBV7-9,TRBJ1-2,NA,CASSGPGQDPYYGYTF,TGTGCCAGCAGCGGTCCGGGACAGGATCCTTACTATGGCTACACCTTC
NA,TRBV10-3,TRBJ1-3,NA,CAIRDPLATIYF,TGTGCCATCAGGGACCCCCTCGCCACCATATATTTT